This T cell receptor beta chain was found in a study of prognosis after radiotherapy for stage I lung cancer. This clonotype was detected many times. The authors amplified TCR beta CDR3 from genomic DNA using two-round multiplex PCR. First-round PCR amplification was performed with primers specific to each TRBV and TRBJ gene. TCRdb reprocessed the multiplex PCR reads with MiXCR, giving one entry per CDR3 protein. This table has some 56,000 distinct CDR3 sequences, around 27% appearing once. The CDR3 runs 13 residues. CDR1 SGHRS and CDR2 YFSETQ come from the germline V gene. V lost 1 base and J lost 7, with 8 bases in between.

Material: PBMCs, obtained before or after stereotactic body radiation therapy (not recorded which). This chain connects TRBV5-1 to TRBJ2-2; D remains ambiguous. The TCR sequence derives from a donor at least 50 years old with non-small cell lung cancer. CDR3 sequence (DNA): TGCGCCAGCAGCTTGAGGGAAGACGGGGAGCTGTTTTTT. Translated, it gives CASSLREDGELFF.